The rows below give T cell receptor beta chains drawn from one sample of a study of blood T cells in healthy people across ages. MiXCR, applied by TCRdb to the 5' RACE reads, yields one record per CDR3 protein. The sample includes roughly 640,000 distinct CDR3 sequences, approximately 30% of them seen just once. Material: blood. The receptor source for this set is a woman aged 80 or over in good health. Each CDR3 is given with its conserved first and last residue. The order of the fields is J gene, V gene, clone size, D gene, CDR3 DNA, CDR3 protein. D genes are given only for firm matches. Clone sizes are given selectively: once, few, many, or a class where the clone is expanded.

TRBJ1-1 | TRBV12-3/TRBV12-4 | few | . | TGTGCCAGCAGTTTCGGTACAGTTTTGAACACTGAAGCTTTCTTT | CASSFGTVLNTEAFF
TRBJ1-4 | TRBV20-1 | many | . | TGCAGTGCTAGAGGAGACCCCCGGGCCGAAAAACTGTTTTTT | CSARGDPRAEKLFF
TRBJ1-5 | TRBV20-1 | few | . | TGCAGTGCCCCTACGGCAGGCAGCCATCAGCCCCAGCATTTT | CSAPTAGSHQPQHF
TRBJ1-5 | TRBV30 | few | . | TGTGCCTGGAGTGCCGGGACCGAGAATCAGCCCCAGCATTTT | CAWSAGTENQPQHF
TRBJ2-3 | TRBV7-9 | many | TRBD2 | TGTGCCAGCAGCCCGGCGGGGGGCAGTACAGATACGCAGTATTTT | CASSPAGGSTDTQYF
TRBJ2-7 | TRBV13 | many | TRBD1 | TGTGCCAGCAGTTTCCCCGGGACAGGGGACCACGAGCAGTACTTC | CASSFPGTGDHEQYF
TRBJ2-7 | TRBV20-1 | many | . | TGCAGTGCTAGCCCCACCGGGCAGCAGTACTTC | CSASPTGQQYF
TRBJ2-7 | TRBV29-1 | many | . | TGCAGCGTTGGAGGCGGGGTAGGCTCCTACGAGCAGTACTTC | CSVGGGVGSYEQYF
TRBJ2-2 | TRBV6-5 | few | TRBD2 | TGTGCCAGCAGTTACAGTACTAGCGGGGGGGATAGTAACGGGGAGCTGTTTTTT | CASSYSTSGGDSNGELFF
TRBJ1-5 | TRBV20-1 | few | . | TGCAGTGCTAGCCTACCAGGGACGGGGCAGCCCCAGCATTTT | CSASLPGTGQPQHF
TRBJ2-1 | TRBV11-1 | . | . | TGTGCCAGCACCCCAGGGCTAGCAGGAAGTAATGAGCAGTTCTTC | CASTPGLAGSNEQFF
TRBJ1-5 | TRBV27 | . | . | TGTGCCAGCAGTTTATTGTACAGGGAGGGCAATCAGCCCCAGCATTTT | CASSLLYREGNQPQHF
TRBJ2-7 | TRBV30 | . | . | TGTGCCTCCGGGACCGAGTACGAGCAGTACTTC | CASGTEYEQYF
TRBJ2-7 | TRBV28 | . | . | TGTGCCAGCACGTTTCCTTACGAGCAGTACTTC | CASTFPYEQYF
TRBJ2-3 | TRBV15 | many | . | TGTGCCACCAGCAGAGCGGGGGGCCCTTCAGATACGCAGTATTTT | CATSRAGGPSDTQYF
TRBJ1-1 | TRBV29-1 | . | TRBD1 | TGCAGCGCAATTCGACAGGGCACTGAAGCTTTCTTT | CSAIRQGTEAFF
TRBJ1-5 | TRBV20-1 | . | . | TGCAGTGCTAGGAGGATAGGCCTTAGCAATCAGCCCCAGCATTTT | CSARRIGLSNQPQHF
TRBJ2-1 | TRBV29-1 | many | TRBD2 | TGCAGCGTTGCCGCTAGCGGGGGGACCGATGAGCAGTTCTTC | CSVAASGGTDEQFF
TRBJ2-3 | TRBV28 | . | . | TGTGCCAGCAGTTTCCGCGGAGCCCACACAGATACGCAGTATTTT | CASSFRGAHTDTQYF
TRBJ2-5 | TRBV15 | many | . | TGTGCCACCAGCAGAGATCTCAGGGAGACCCAGTACTTC | CATSRDLRETQYF